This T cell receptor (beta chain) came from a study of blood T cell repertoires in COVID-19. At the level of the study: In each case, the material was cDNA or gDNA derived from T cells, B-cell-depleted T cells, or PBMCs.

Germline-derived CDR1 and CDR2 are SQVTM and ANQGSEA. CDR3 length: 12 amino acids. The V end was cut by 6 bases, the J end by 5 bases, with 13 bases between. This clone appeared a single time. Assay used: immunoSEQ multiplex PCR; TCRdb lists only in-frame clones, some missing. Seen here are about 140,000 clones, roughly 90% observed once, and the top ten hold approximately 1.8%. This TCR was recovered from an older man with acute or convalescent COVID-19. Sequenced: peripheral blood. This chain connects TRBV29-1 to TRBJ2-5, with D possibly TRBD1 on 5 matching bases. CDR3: CSVSKAGETQYF. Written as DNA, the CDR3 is TGCAGCGTATCGAAAGCAGGGGAGACCCAGTACTTC.